The 20 T cell receptor beta chains below all came from one sample that was sequenced in a study of T cells and copy number aberrations in small-cell lung cancer. Some clones are missing from TCRdb's copy, which holds only in-frame ones; the method was immunoSEQ multiplex PCR. The sample has around 2,200 clones; more than 75% are singletons. Specimen: tumor tissue. The receptors come from a man between 60 and 75 years old with small cell lung cancer.

This clone has only one observation. This chain connects TRBV28 to TRBJ2-3, with unresolved D. Germline V gives CDR1 MDHEN, CDR2 SYDVKM. Between the trimmed V and J ends, which lost 1 base and 7 bases, there was a span of 6 bases. The CDR3 extends over 12 amino acids. CDR3 nucleotides: TGTGCCAGCAGTTTATCCCGTAATACGCAGTATTTT. It specifies CASSLSRNTQYF.

The chain has TRBV29-1 and TRBJ2-3; TRBD2 aligns across 8 bases. The CDR3 consists of 13 residues. V shed 8 bases and J 2 bases; nucleotides not matched to a gene: 6. CDR1 SQVTM and CDR2 ANQGSEA come from the germline V gene. The CDR3 nucleotides read TGCAGCCCGGGGGGGGGCTCCACAGATACGCAGTATTTT. The encoded protein is CSPGGGSTDTQYF.

The chain couples TRBV6-5 to TRBJ2-5; maybe TRBD2 (6 bases). Germline lookup yields CDR1 MNHEY and CDR2 SVGAGI. The V gene lost 2 bases and the J gene lost 4 bases, with 11 bases spanning the gap. The CDR3 is made up of 14 amino acids. The CDR3 DNA is TGTGCCAGCAGTTACAGGAGGGTGAGAGAGACCCAGTACTTC. Translated: CASSYRRVRETQYF.

The chain has TRBV19 and TRBJ2-3; D not certain. CDR3 length equals 11 residues. Germline loops: CDR1 LNHDA, CDR2 SQIVND (reference sequence). Trimming shortened V by 3 bases and J by 6 bases, and 4 bases separated the two germline ends. The CDR3 spells CASSMLDTQYF. The CDR3 DNA reads as TGTGCCAGTAGTATGTTGGATACGCAGTATTTT. The entire variable domain, with the rest obtained from reference TRBV19 and TRBJ2-3, is as follows: DGGITQSPKYLFRKEGQNVTLSCEQNLNHDAMYWYRQDPGQGLRLIYYSQIVNDFQKGDIAEGYSVSREKKESFPLTVTSAQKNPTAFYLCASSMLDTQYFGPGTRLTVL.

The rearrangement links TRBV30 to TRBJ2-5, with D uncertain. The DNA matches TRBJ2-7 better at its end, which makes the J call doubtful. Germline V gene lookup returns CDR1 GTSNPN and CDR2 SVGIG (reference sequence). CDR3 length: 10 amino acids. CDR3 loop: CAWSIGEQYF. The CDR3 coding sequence is TGTGCCTGGAGTATAGGCGAGCAGTACTTC.

The chain carries TRBV7-9 and TRBJ2-5; 7 nucleotides align to TRBD1. With 5 bases clipped from V and 3 bases from J, the junction kept 3 bases outside the gene matches. The CDR3 loop spans 13 amino acids. Germline V CDR1 and CDR2: SEHNR, FQNEAQ (reference sequence). The CDR3 DNA reads TGTGCCAGCAGCCGCACAGGGGAAGAGACCCAGTACTTC. Its translation is CASSRTGEETQYF.

The chain employs TRBV19 and TRBJ2-7; D is uncertain. V dropped 5 bases and J dropped 0 bases, with 11 bases sitting between them. The germline V gene encodes CDR1 LNHDA and CDR2 SQIVND (reference sequence). CDR3 length: 14 residues. CDR3 residues: CASSSRTNSYEQYF. DNA of the CDR3: TGTGCCAGTAGTTCCAGGACGAACTCCTACGAGCAGTACTTC.

Notes on this clone: At one boundary the junction diverges from the germline segment, which might be a read error. The chain couples TRBV2 to TRBJ2-1, with a tentative D call TRBD1 (5 bases). The CDR3 extends over 17 amino acids. Per germline, CDR1 SNHLY and CDR2 FYNNEI. CDR3 amino acids: CASSKAQVDGIYNEQFF. Here the CDR3 DNA reads TGTGCCAGCAGTAAAGCACAGGTAGACGGAATCTACAATGAGCAGTTCTTC.

The chain joins TRBV6-1 to TRBJ1-4; D is unclear. This CDR3 region has 17 residues. Trimming removed 4 bases at V and 5 bases at J, with 20 bases between. Germline loops: CDR1 MNHNS, CDR2 SASEGT. CDR3 protein: CASSVPGEVWGNEKLFF. CDR3 DNA: TGTGCCAGCAGTGTGCCTGGGGAAGTCTGGGGAAATGAAAAACTGTTTTTT.

The chain recombines TRBV14 with TRBJ2-7; 7 bases line up with TRBD1. The CDR3 has 15 residues. Per the germline V gene, CDR1 is SGHDN and CDR2 is FVKESK. The V segment lost 1 base and the J segment 3 bases; nucleotides outside the gene matches: 6. The CDR3 DNA sequence: TGTGCCAGCAGCCAAGGCAGGGGGAAAATCTACGAGCAGTACTTC. It is translated as CASSQGRGKIYEQYF.

The rearrangement links TRBV7-3 to TRBJ2-3; 9 bases are a match to TRBD1. Trimming took 5 bases from V and 5 from J; bases not matched to a gene: 11. The CDR3 consists of 16 residues. The V gene's germline CDR1 is SGHTA and CDR2 FQGTGA. The CDR3 nucleotides read TGTGCCAGCAGCCTGCAACCCGGGACAGGGCGAGATACGCAGTATTTT. As protein: CASSLQPGTGRDTQYF.

V gene TRBV11-2 combines with J gene TRBJ2-3; no clear D. The length of the CDR3 is 11 residues. From germline, CDR1 is SGHAT and CDR2 FQNNGV. The germline V and J ends were trimmed by 4 bases and 2 bases, with 1 base remaining between them. CDR3 DNA sequence: TGTGCCAGCAGCTACACAGATACGCAGTATTTT. This codes for CASSYTDTQYF.

The chain recombines TRBV6-1 with TRBJ2-5, with TRBD2 matching over 7 bases. The CDR3 sequence is 13 residues long. Germline values: CDR1 MNHNS, CDR2 SASEGT. In nucleotides, the CDR3 is TGTGCATGCCAGCGGGGCCGTGAAAAGACCCAGTACTTC. Translated: CACQRGREKTQYF.

V gene TRBV11-2 combines with J gene TRBJ1-4; D possibly corresponds to TRBD1 (6 bases). CDR3 length: 15 residues. The germline V gene has CDR1 SGHAT and CDR2 FQNNGV. V lost 2 bases to trimming and J lost 8 bases, with 15 bases between them. For the CDR3, the DNA is TGTGCCAGCAGCTTATCGTCGACAGGTCGGGAAAAACTGTTTTTT. This translates into CASSLSSTGREKLFF.

This clone was seen a single time. The junction departs from germline at one end; a sequencing error may be responsible. The chain combines TRBV5-4 with TRBJ1-1, with 8 nucleotides matching TRBD1. Germline V gene lookup returns CDR1 SGHNT and CDR2 YYREEE (reference sequence). This CDR3 is 14 amino acids long. The chain's CDR3 is CASRLGQVNTEAFF. The CDR3 coding sequence is TGTGCCAGCAGGTTGGGACAGGTGAACACTGAAGCTTTCTTT.

As to this clone: The sample holds other DNA sequences that translate to the same CDR3. The chain employs TRBV15 and TRBJ2-3; D perhaps matches TRBD2 (5 bases). V dropped 3 bases and J dropped 3 bases, with 13 bases sitting between them. The CDR3 covers 15 residues. Germline V lookup: CDR1 LNHNV, CDR2 YYDKDF (reference sequence). For the CDR3, the DNA is TGTGCCACCAGCAGGACACTAGGAAGGACAGATACGCAGTATTTT. Protein: CATSRTLGRTDTQYF.

In nucleotides, the CDR3 is TGCGCCAGCACCGGTACAGACAGAGGTACGCAGTATTTT. The encoded protein is CASTGTDRGTQYF. The chain joins TRBV5-1 to TRBJ2-3, with D perhaps matching TRBD1 (5 bases). Trimming took off 6 bases at V and 8 bases at J, with 16 bases between the two ends. CDR3 size: 13 residues. Germline V lookup: CDR1 SGHRS, CDR2 YFSETQ.

The chain uses TRBV5-1 and TRBJ2-1, with 10 bases that match TRBD1. CDR1 and CDR2 from the germline V gene are SGHRS and YFSETQ. The V gene end was trimmed by 4 bases and the J gene end by 3 bases; junction bases not matched to a gene: 10. CDR3 length: 17 amino acids. CDR3 bases: TGCGCCAGCAGCCCCGGGACAGGGGTTCTATTCTACAATGAGCAGTTCTTC. Its protein product is CASSPGTGVLFYNEQFF.

This clone is large within its sample. The J gene is TRBJ2-5, the V gene TRBV9, with 11 bases fitting TRBD2. Trimming cost V 3 bases and J 5 bases; bases outside gene matches: 9. Germline values: CDR1 SGDLS, CDR2 YYNGEE. This CDR3 contains 16 residues. CDR3 amino acids: CASSGELAGGGETQYF. The CDR3 DNA follows: TGTGCCAGCAGCGGGGAGCTAGCGGGGGGCGGGGAGACCCAGTACTTC.

This clone was detected only a few times. The chain recombines TRBV15 with TRBJ1-1; TRBD1 matches 8 bases. V shed 3 bases and J 2 bases; nucleotides not matched to a gene: 5. Per germline, CDR1 LNHNV and CDR2 YYDKDF (reference sequence). The CDR3 loop spans 15 amino acids. The CDR3 DNA reads TGTGCCACCAGCAGTACCCAGGGGGCTAACACTGAAGCTTTCTTT. The encoded protein is CATSSTQGANTEAFF. The full variable domain, in which reference TRBV15 and TRBJ1-1 provide the parts outside the CDR3, is DAMVIQNPRYQVTQFGKPVTLSCSQTLNHNVMYWYQQKSSQAPKLLFHYYDKDFNNEADTPDNFQSRRPNTSFCFLDIRSPGLGDTAMYLCATSSTQGANTEAFFGQGTRLTVV.